This T cell receptor (beta chain) was sequenced for a study of blood T cells in healthy people across ages. It was with a sample-barcoded 5' primer and a J-beta primer mix that a second PCR of about 6 to 11 cycles was run. Unique molecular identifiers of 12 random nucleotides labeled each cDNA. Every sample returned 2.5 million or more CDR3-containing paired-end reads. Using its own MiXCR run on the 5' RACE reads, TCRdb lists one record per CDR3 protein. Of 790,000 or so distinct CDR3 sequences detected, less than 60% appear once; the ten largest clones hold about a sixth. The CDR3 loop spans 18 amino acids. Trimming cost V 3 bases and J 3 bases, with 21 bases left between them.

The gene calls are TRBV12-3 or TRBV12-4 and TRBJ2-1; D is tentatively TRBD1 or TRBD2 (5 bases each). This TCR derives from a man older than 75 in good health. The sequenced sample was blood. The CDR3 sequence is CASSLLYSRDRHYNEQFF. The CDR3 coding sequence is TGTGCCAGCAGTTTGCTCTACAGCCGGGACCGACACTACAATGAGCAGTTCTTC.